A selection of T cell receptor beta chains follows, all from one sample in a study of spatial heterogeneity in lung cancer. TCRdb independently ran MiXCR on the 5' RACE reads; one entry per CDR3 protein. This sample has around 19,000 distinct CDR3 sequences, with more than 15% found just once. The sequenced sample was lung tumor tissue, obtained at surgery. All receptors come from a female donor with early-stage non-small cell lung cancer. Both conserved end residues are part of each CDR3. The D gene is left open where the match is weak. Clone size is not always given. Where it is, it says once, few, many or a class for expanded clones.

d_call,j_call,v_call,clone_size,cdr3_aa,cdr3_nt
-,TRBJ2-2,TRBV21-1,many,CASSKKCREGTGELFF,TGTGCCAGCAGCAAAAAGTGCAGGGAGGGAACCGGGGAGCTGTTTTTT
TRBD2,TRBJ2-1,TRBV2,-,CASRILAGHGEQFF,TGTGCCAGCAGGATACTAGCGGGGCACGGTGAGCAGTTCTTC
-,TRBJ2-3,TRBV24-1,-,CATSEYGRPNTQYF,TGTGCCACCAGTGAGTACGGGAGACCGAATACGCAGTATTTT
-,TRBJ2-7,TRBV6-2/TRBV6-3,-,CASTVRGYYEQYF,TGTGCCAGCACCGTGAGAGGGTACTACGAGCAGTACTTC
TRBD2,TRBJ2-3,TRBV28,-,CASSFPSGSTDTQYF,TGTGCCAGCAGTTTTCCTAGCGGTAGCACAGATACGCAGTATTTT
-,TRBJ2-3,TRBV5-1,-,CASSLSRGADTQYF,TGCGCCAGCAGCTTGAGTAGGGGAGCAGATACGCAGTATTTT
TRBD1,TRBJ2-7,TRBV6-1,-,CASTGTAKYEQYF,TGTGCCAGCACCGGGACAGCCAAATACGAGCAGTACTTC
-,TRBJ2-2,TRBV7-9,many,CASSLGKRVNTGELFF,TGTGCCAGCAGCTTAGGGAAGCGCGTGAACACCGGGGAGCTGTTTTTT
TRBD2,TRBJ2-1,TRBV12-3/TRBV12-4,many,CASSWTSGTVNEQFF,TGTGCCAGCAGCTGGACTAGCGGGACGGTCAATGAGCAGTTCTTC
TRBD2,TRBJ2-7,TRBV4-1,many,CASSQGGGLAGVVHEQYF,TGCGCCAGCAGCCAAGGGGGGGGACTAGCGGGAGTAGTCCACGAGCAGTACTTC
TRBD1,TRBJ2-7,TRBV20-1,-,CSASDRVDEQYF,TGCAGTGCCTCCGACAGGGTGGACGAGCAGTACTTC
-,TRBJ2-5,TRBV29-1,-,CSGGGAGTQYF,TGCAGCGGTGGTGGGGCCGGGACCCAGTACTTC
TRBD2,TRBJ2-1,TRBV27,-,CASRTGAGGPYNEQFF,TGTGCCAGCAGGACTGGAGCGGGAGGACCCTACAATGAGCAGTTCTTC
TRBD2,TRBJ2-7,TRBV20-1,many,CSAGRLAEGREQYF,TGCAGTGCTGGACGACTAGCCGAGGGACGCGAGCAGTACTTC
TRBD1,TRBJ1-6,TRBV30,many,CAFIQGAESPLHF,TGTGCCTTCATACAGGGGGCGGAATCACCCCTCCACTTT
-,TRBJ2-7,TRBV2,-,CASSRRAYEQYF,TGTGCCAGCAGTAGACGGGCCTACGAGCAGTACTTC
-,TRBJ2-3,TRBV3-1,-,CASSPVATSSTDTQYF,TGTGCCAGCAGCCCGGTAGCCACCTCTAGCACAGATACGCAGTATTTT
-,TRBJ2-3,TRBV14,-,CASSQGIGGSWDTQYF,TGTGCCAGCAGCCAAGGGATCGGGGGCTCTTGGGATACGCAGTATTTT
-,TRBJ2-5,TRBV12-5,many,CASGADIQETQYF,TGTGCTAGTGGTGCAGACATCCAAGAGACCCAGTACTTC
-,TRBJ2-7,TRBV27,few,CASSLGIWSYEQYF,TGTGCCAGCAGTTTAGGAATCTGGTCCTACGAGCAGTACTTC
TRBD2,TRBJ2-1,TRBV29-1,-,CSVDRGGSNEQFF,TGCAGCGTTGACCGGGGGGGGTCGAATGAGCAGTTCTTC
-,TRBJ2-1,TRBV10-3,medium-sized,CAISEGAGRNEQFF,TGTGCCATCAGTGAAGGGGCAGGGCGCAATGAGCAGTTCTTC
-,TRBJ2-7,TRBV2,-,CASSQSGGSSYEQYF,TGTGCCAGCAGTCAGAGCGGAGGGAGCTCCTACGAGCAGTACTTC
-,TRBJ2-1,TRBV29-1,few,CSVDMGDHPLMSYNEQFF,TGCAGCGTTGATATGGGGGATCACCCCTTAATGTCCTACAATGAGCAGTTCTTC
TRBD2,TRBJ2-3,TRBV5-4,few,CASKSHGRELVDTQYF,TGTGCCAGCAAATCGCACGGGCGGGAGTTAGTGGATACGCAGTATTTT
-,TRBJ2-2,TRBV7-9,-,CASRDRLSSNTGELFF,TGTGCCAGCAGGGACAGACTGTCCTCGAACACCGGGGAGCTGTTTTTT
TRBD1,TRBJ2-1,TRBV29-1,-,CSVEGSGGTEQFF,TGCAGCGTTGAAGGGTCAGGGGGAACTGAGCAGTTCTTC
-,TRBJ2-3,TRBV5-4,-,CASSFGTDTQYF,TGTGCCAGCAGCTTTGGCACAGATACGCAGTATTTT
-,TRBJ2-1,TRBV29-1,many,CSVGRLVGGNEQFF,TGCAGCGTTGGAAGGCTAGTCGGAGGGAATGAGCAGTTCTTC
-,TRBJ2-3,TRBV18,-,CASSRHLGTDTQYF,TGTGCCAGCTCCCGCCACCTGGGCACAGATACGCAGTATTTT
TRBD2,TRBJ2-5,TRBV20-1,few,CSAISGSGETQYF,TGCAGTGCTATTAGCGGGAGCGGAGAGACCCAGTACTTC
-,TRBJ2-2,TRBV3-1,many,CASRGTTNTGELFF,TGTGCCAGCAGGGGGACGACGAACACCGGGGAGCTGTTTTTT
-,TRBJ2-3,TRBV5-4,many,CASSLRLLTDTQYF,TGTGCCAGCAGCTTGCGGCTTCTCACAGATACGCAGTATTTT
TRBD1,TRBJ1-5,TRBV28,many,CATRQGGGGNQPQHF,TGTGCCACCCGACAGGGGGGGGGTGGCAATCAGCCCCAGCATTTT
-,TRBJ2-7,TRBV21-1,-,CASSNETGREIVPEQYF,TGTGCCAGCAGCAACGAGACTGGGCGGGAGATCGTACCCGAGCAGTACTTC
-,TRBJ2-3,TRBV15,-,CATSRLTDTQYF,TGTGCCACCAGCAGACTCACAGATACGCAGTATTTT
-,TRBJ1-3,TRBV20-1,few,CSAFGAGSGNTIYF,TGCAGTGCATTTGGCGCAGGGTCTGGAAACACCATATATTTT
-,TRBJ2-4,TRBV6-5,many,CASSPFGAKNIQYF,TGTGCCAGCAGTCCCTTCGGAGCCAAAAACATTCAGTACTTC
-,TRBJ2-1,TRBV4-1,many,CASSLSWIMQVNEQFF,TGCGCCAGCAGCCTTTCGTGGATTATGCAGGTCAATGAGCAGTTCTTC
TRBD1,TRBJ2-2,TRBV28,-,CASRQGDRDTGELFF,TGTGCCAGCAGACAGGGGGACAGGGATACCGGGGAGCTGTTTTTT
-,TRBJ2-3,TRBV15,-,CATSRDDSTDTQYF,TGTGCCACCAGCAGAGATGACAGCACAGATACGCAGTATTTT
-,TRBJ2-3,TRBV5-8,few,CASSLGLGTDTQYF,TGTGCCAGCAGCTTGGGGCTAGGAACAGATACGCAGTATTTT
-,TRBJ2-7,TRBV28,-,CASSWLRDSLSYEQYF,TGTGCCAGCAGTTGGCTCCGGGACTCCCTCTCCTACGAGCAGTACTTC